Shown below are 4 T cell receptor beta chains from a single sample sequenced in a study of T-cell memory formation after mild COVID-19. TCRdb ran MiXCR on the 5' RACE reads and lists one entry per CDR3 protein. The sample gives a few hundred thousand distinct CDR3 sequences, approximately 19% of which show up once; under 25% is in the top ten. The material sequenced was PBMCs or a T cell subset sorted from them (not recorded which). These receptors all stem from a man between 18 and 29 years old who had mild COVID-19 (a few samples of this study predate the infection). Cell type and time point are not known.

This clonotype was counted between two and nine times. The chain carries TRBV10-3 and TRBJ1-2; no clear D. CDR1 is ENHRY and CDR2 is SYGVKD in the germline V gene. Trimming removed 0 bases at V and 8 bases at J, with 13 bases between. CDR3 length: 14 residues. Here the CDR3 DNA reads TGTGCCATCAGTGAGTCAGTCGCGGTCGTCGGCTACACCTTC. This translates into CAISESVAVVGYTF.

The rearrangement uses TRBV27 and TRBJ1-4, with 8 bases that match TRBD1. Trimming took 8 bases from V and 3 from J; bases not matched to a gene: 5. CDR3 size: 14 residues. Germline assignment: CDR1 MNHEY and CDR2 SMNVEV (reference sequence). CDR3 protein: CASGDRGANEKLFF. The CDR3 DNA sequence: TGTGCCAGCGGCGACAGGGGAGCTAATGAAAAACTGTTTTTT.

A few counts support this clonotype. The gene calls are TRBV24-1 and TRBJ1-1, with a tentative D call TRBD1 (5 bases). CDR1 is KGHDR, CDR2 SFDVKD, per germline. V lost 8 bases, J lost 5 bases, and 11 bases lay in between. The CDR3 has 12 residues. The DNA of the CDR3 is TGTGCCACCATAACCGGGGGGACTGAAGCTTTCTTT. It yields the protein CATITGGTEAFF.

The sample holds a few counts of this clonotype. The chain recombines TRBV5-1 with TRBJ2-1, with D possibly being TRBD1 or TRBD2 (5 bases each). This CDR3 is built from 16 residues. The V end lost 1 base, the J end lost 0 bases, and 11 bases lay between the germline ends. Germline V gene data show CDR1 as SGHRS and CDR2 as YFSETQ. The CDR3: CASSLISGSSYNEQFF. DNA of the CDR3: TGCGCCAGCAGCTTGATTTCAGGGAGCTCCTACAATGAGCAGTTCTTC.